Listed below are T cell receptor beta chains from one sample, sequenced in a study of T cell repertoires in cytomegalovirus infection. TCRdb reanalysed the reads using MiXCR and keeps one entry per CDR3 protein. In the table there are some 390,000 distinct CDR3 sequences, roughly 20% of which are singletons. Sequencing was carried out using PBMCs. These receptors were collected from a human donor in good health (CMV status not recorded). Some clones in this sample may be carry-over from other donors' samples. The CDR3 runs from the conserved cysteine through the conserved F or W. D genes are given only for firm matches. Clone sizes are given selectively: once, few, many, or a class where the clone is expanded.

D	size	J	V	CDR3	DNA
TRBD2	few	TRBJ2-1	TRBV20-1	CSASETGGLGNQQFF	TGCAGTGCTAGTGAAACGGGGGGGTTGGGAAATCAGCAGTTCTTC
NA	few	TRBJ2-5	TRBV12-3/TRBV12-4	CASKGETQYF	TGTGCCAGCAAAGGCGAGACCCAGTACTTC
NA	once	TRBJ1-2	TRBV6-5	CASSSLGLDGYTF	TGTGCCAGCAGTTCCTTAGGTTTAGATGGCTACACCTTC
NA	NA	TRBJ2-7	TRBV20-1	CSAPPMANSYEQYF	TGCAGTGCTCCCCCGATGGCGAACTCCTACGAGCAGTACTTC
NA	NA	TRBJ1-1	TRBV19	CASRVGGTNTEAFF	TGTGCCAGCCGCGTTGGCGGCACGAACACTGAAGCTTTCTTT
TRBD1	few	TRBJ2-3	TRBV7-2	CASSETRTGDTQYF	TGTGCCAGCAGCGAGACCCGGACAGGCGATACGCAGTATTTT
TRBD2	NA	TRBJ2-1	TRBV5-1	CASSYGLAGEYNEQFF	TGCGCCAGCAGCTACGGACTAGCGGGAGAGTACAATGAGCAGTTCTTC
NA	few	TRBJ1-6	TRBV23-1	CASSQLLWTPDLPLHF	TGCGCCAGCAGTCAATTGCTGTGGACGCCCGATTTACCCCTCCACTTT
NA	NA	TRBJ1-1	TRBV2	CASRVVYINTEAFF	TGTGCCAGCAGGGTCGTTTATATCAACACTGAAGCTTTCTTT
NA	few	TRBJ2-5	TRBV11-2	CASSLTPAVETQYF	TGTGCCAGCAGCTTAACCCCCGCTGTAGAGACCCAGTACTTC
NA	NA	TRBJ1-2	TRBV20-1	CSATTGTHSSLGGYTF	TGCAGTGCTACCACCGGGACCCACTCATCATTGGGGGGCTACACCTTC
NA	many	TRBJ2-3	TRBV6-1	CASILGASRTDTQYF	TGTGCCAGCATACTCGGCGCGAGTCGGACAGATACGCAGTATTTT
NA	NA	TRBJ1-3	TRBV20-1	CSARGGVQGGNTIYF	TGCAGTGCTAGAGGCGGAGTTCAGGGTGGAAACACCATATATTTT
TRBD1	NA	TRBJ2-7	TRBV4-1	CASSHPGQGYEQYF	TGCGCCAGCAGCCACCCGGGACAGGGGTACGAGCAGTACTTC
NA	NA	TRBJ2-1	TRBV11-2	CASSPGGVGNEQFF	TGTGCCAGCAGCCCAGGGGGGGTTGGGAATGAGCAGTTCTTC
NA	few	TRBJ2-5	TRBV2	CASGRATQETQYF	TGTGCCAGCGGGCGGGCCACCCAAGAGACCCAGTACTTC
TRBD2	few	TRBJ2-1	TRBV6-2/TRBV6-3	CASGGGSDEEQFF	TGTGCCAGCGGGGGGGGGTCGGATGAGGAGCAGTTCTTC
NA	NA	TRBJ1-3	TRBV5-6	CASSFSRTYGNTIYF	TGTGCCAGCAGCTTCTCCCGGACGTATGGAAACACCATATATTTT
NA	NA	TRBJ2-7	TRBV7-9	CASSQGFARPTYEQYF	TGTGCCAGCAGTCAGGGGTTCGCCCGCCCCACGTACGAGCAGTACTTC
TRBD1	NA	TRBJ1-4	TRBV19	CASSPWTGVEKLFF	TGTGCCAGTAGTCCCTGGACAGGGGTGGAAAAACTGTTTTTT
TRBD2	few	TRBJ2-1	TRBV10-3	CAISGWEGYNEQFF	TGTGCCATCAGTGGGTGGGAGGGGTACAATGAGCAGTTCTTC
NA	many	TRBJ1-4	TRBV7-2	CASKRGSTNEKLFF	TGTGCCAGCAAGAGGGGTTCAACTAATGAAAAACTGTTTTTT
TRBD2	NA	TRBJ2-1	TRBV19	CATKGGLGWEQFF	TGTGCCACTAAGGGGGGACTAGGCTGGGAGCAGTTCTTC
TRBD2	NA	TRBJ2-3	TRBV7-9	CASNLRRGGFTDTQYF	TGTGCCAGCAACCTACGCCGGGGGGGGTTCACAGATACGCAGTATTTT
NA	NA	TRBJ1-2	TRBV10-3	CAISDAGPFKGYTF	TGTGCCATCAGCGATGCGGGACCCTTTAAAGGCTACACCTTC
NA	NA	TRBJ1-2	TRBV4-3	CASSQDRLENYGYTF	TGCGCCAGCAGCCAAGATAGACTTGAAAACTATGGCTACACCTTC
TRBD1	NA	TRBJ1-2	TRBV6-5	CASSGQGGGNYGYTF	TGTGCCAGCAGTGGACAGGGAGGAGGGAACTATGGCTACACCTTC
TRBD2	many	TRBJ2-3	TRBV5-8	CASSPRTSGLGDTQYF	TGTGCCAGCAGTCCTCGGACTAGCGGGTTGGGAGATACGCAGTATTTT
NA	many	TRBJ1-2	TRBV4-3	CASSQGGDPLGYGYTF	TGCGCCAGCAGCCAAGGGGGGGACCCGCTGGGCTATGGCTACACCTTC
TRBD2	few	TRBJ2-1	TRBV6-6	CATRLAEYNEQFF	TGTGCCACCCGACTAGCGGAGTACAATGAGCAGTTCTTC
NA	many	TRBJ2-1	TRBV7-8	CASSSILGEQFF	TGTGCCAGCAGCTCCATACTAGGAGAGCAGTTCTTC
NA	many	TRBJ2-7	TRBV7-2	CASSLSAGNYEQYF	TGTGCCAGCAGCTTATCTGCGGGGAATTACGAGCAGTACTTC
NA	few	TRBJ2-7	TRBV6-2/TRBV6-3	CASNPLGGRHEQYF	TGTGCCAGCAACCCGCTTGGGGGTCGCCACGAGCAGTACTTC
NA	NA	TRBJ1-3	TRBV19	CASSIDGGGSGNTIYF	TGTGCCAGTAGTATAGACGGCGGGGGCTCTGGAAACACCATATATTTT
TRBD1	many	TRBJ2-5	TRBV14	CASSPLDRARETQYF	TGTGCCAGCAGCCCCCTGGACAGGGCAAGAGAGACCCAGTACTTC
NA	NA	TRBJ1-1	TRBV6-2/TRBV6-3	CASRIQGGTEAFF	TGTGCCAGCAGGATACAGGGAGGCACTGAAGCTTTCTTT
NA	NA	TRBJ1-2	TRBV7-4	CAGQREYGYTF	TGTGCCGGACAGCGGGAGTATGGCTACACCTTC
NA	NA	TRBJ2-7	TRBV11-1	CASSPDRGRYEQYF	TGTGCCAGCAGCCCGGACCGGGGCAGGTACGAGCAGTACTTC
NA	many	TRBJ1-4	TRBV7-2	CASSLRRGSEKLFF	TGTGCCAGCAGCTTACGCAGGGGAAGTGAAAAACTGTTTTTT
NA	NA	TRBJ1-2	TRBV5-6	CASSLTQGNFYGYTF	TGTGCCAGCAGCTTGACCCAGGGCAACTTCTATGGCTACACCTTC
NA	many	TRBJ1-2	TRBV7-2	CASSLVSSRGYTF	TGTGCCAGCAGCTTAGTCTCATCCCGTGGCTACACCTTC
NA	many	TRBJ1-1	TRBV7-8	CASSPRPGTNTEAFF	TGTGCCAGCAGCCCTCGTCCAGGCACGAACACTGAAGCTTTCTTT
NA	NA	TRBJ1-1	TRBV2	CASSLQRSATEAFF	TGTGCCAGCAGCTTACAGAGATCGGCCACTGAAGCTTTCTTT
NA	NA	TRBJ2-3	TRBV6-2/TRBV6-3	CASSYATSSDTQYF	TGTGCCAGCAGTTACGCTACTAGTTCGGATACGCAGTATTTT
TRBD1	NA	TRBJ1-2	TRBV7-9	CASSPTGRTNGYTF	TGTGCCAGCAGCCCGACAGGGAGAACGAATGGCTACACCTTC
TRBD2	many	TRBJ2-3	TRBV7-2	CASSLAAGASTDTQYF	TGTGCCAGCAGCTTAGCAGCGGGGGCAAGCACAGATACGCAGTATTTT
TRBD2	NA	TRBJ2-1	TRBV20-1	CSARDGSSGYEQFF	TGCAGTGCTAGAGATGGGTCTAGCGGATATGAGCAGTTCTTC
NA	many	TRBJ1-5	TRBV7-2	CASSREVAGYQPQHF	TGTGCCAGCAGCCGCGAGGTGGCAGGGTATCAGCCCCAGCATTTT
NA	many	TRBJ2-7	TRBV7-2	CASSLIRRASSYEQYF	TGTGCCAGCAGCTTAATCCGCCGGGCGAGCTCCTACGAGCAGTACTTC